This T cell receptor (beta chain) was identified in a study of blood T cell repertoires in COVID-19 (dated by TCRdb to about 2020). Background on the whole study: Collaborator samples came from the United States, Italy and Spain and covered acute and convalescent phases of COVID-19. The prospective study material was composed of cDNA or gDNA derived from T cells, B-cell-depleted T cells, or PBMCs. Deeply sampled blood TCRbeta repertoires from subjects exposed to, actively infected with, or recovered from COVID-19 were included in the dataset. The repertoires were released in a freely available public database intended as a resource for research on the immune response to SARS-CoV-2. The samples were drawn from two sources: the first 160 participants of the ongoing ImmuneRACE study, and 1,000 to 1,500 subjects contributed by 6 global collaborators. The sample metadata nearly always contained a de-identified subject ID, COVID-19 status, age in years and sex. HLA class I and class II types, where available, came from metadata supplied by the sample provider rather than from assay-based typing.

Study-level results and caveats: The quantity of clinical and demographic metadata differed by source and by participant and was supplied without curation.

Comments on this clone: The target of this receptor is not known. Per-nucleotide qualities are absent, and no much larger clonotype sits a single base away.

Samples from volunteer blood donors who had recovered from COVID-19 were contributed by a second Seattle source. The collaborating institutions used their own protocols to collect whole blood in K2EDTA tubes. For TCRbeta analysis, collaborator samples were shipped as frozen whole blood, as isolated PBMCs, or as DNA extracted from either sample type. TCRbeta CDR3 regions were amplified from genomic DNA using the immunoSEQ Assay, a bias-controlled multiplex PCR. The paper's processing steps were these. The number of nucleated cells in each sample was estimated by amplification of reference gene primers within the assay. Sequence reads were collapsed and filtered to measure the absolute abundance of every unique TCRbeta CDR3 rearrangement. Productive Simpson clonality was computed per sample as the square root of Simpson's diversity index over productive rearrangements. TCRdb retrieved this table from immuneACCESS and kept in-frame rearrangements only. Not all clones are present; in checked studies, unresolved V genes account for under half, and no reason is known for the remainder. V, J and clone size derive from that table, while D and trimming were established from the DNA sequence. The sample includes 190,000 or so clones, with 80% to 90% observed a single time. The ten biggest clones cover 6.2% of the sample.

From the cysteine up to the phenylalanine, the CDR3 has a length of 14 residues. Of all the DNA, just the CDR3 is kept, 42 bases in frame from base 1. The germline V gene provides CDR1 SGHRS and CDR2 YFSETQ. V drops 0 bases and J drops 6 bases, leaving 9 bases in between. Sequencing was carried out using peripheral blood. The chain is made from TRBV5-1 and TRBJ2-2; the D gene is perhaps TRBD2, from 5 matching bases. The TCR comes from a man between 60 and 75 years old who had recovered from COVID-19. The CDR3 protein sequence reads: CASSLAGLPGELFF. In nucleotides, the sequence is TGCGCCAGCAGCTTGGCAGGACTCCCCGGGGAGCTGTTTTTT.